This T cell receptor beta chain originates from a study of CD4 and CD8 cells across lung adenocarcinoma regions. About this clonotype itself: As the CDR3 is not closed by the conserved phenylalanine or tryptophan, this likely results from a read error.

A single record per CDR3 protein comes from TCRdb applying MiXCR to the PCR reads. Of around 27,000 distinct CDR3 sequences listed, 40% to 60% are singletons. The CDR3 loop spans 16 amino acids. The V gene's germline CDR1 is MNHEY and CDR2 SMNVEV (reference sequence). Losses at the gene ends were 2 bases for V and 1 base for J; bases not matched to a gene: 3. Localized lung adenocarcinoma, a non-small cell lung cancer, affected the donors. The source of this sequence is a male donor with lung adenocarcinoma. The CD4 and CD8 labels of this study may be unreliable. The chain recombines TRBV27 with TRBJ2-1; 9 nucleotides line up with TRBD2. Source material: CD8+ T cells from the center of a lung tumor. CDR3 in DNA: TGTGCCAGCAGTTTAGGCAGCGGGGGGTCCTACAATGAGCAGTTCTCC. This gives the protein CASSLGSGGSYNEQFS.